This is a list of T cell receptor beta chains from one sample in a study of shared clonotypes between healthy human individuals. The protocol was immunoSEQ multiplex PCR, while the TCRdb copy is restricted to in-frame clones and leaves out a portion. Among 2 million to 2.5 million clones listed, around 95% were seen once. Sequences were obtained from naive CD4+ T cells sorted from blood. All receptors derive from a man younger than 30 in good health. Each CDR3 is given with its conserved first and last residue. Fields, in order: D gene, V gene, J gene, clone size, CDR3 protein, CDR3 DNA. The D gene is left open where the match is weak. Not every row has a clone size; where given, it reads once, few, many or a size class.

>-|TRBV28|TRBJ2-3|-
CASTPTGRGLTDTQYF
TGTGCCAGCACCCCTACGGGCAGGGGACTCACAGATACGCAGTATTTT
>-|TRBV30|TRBJ2-7|once
CAWSVRGAEQYF
TGTGCCTGGAGTGTACGAGGGGCCGAGCAGTACTTC
>TRBD2|TRBV4-3|TRBJ2-7|-
CASSQDTSGSDEQYF
TGCGCCAGCAGCCAAGATACTAGCGGGAGCGACGAGCAGTACTTC
>-|TRBV5-1|TRBJ2-1|-
CASSFPDRYNEQFF
TGCGCCAGCAGCTTCCCTGACAGATACAATGAGCAGTTCTTC
>TRBD2|TRBV6-1|TRBJ2-7|-
CASSESIRRGGREQYF
TGTGCCAGCAGTGAGTCAATTAGGCGGGGGGGCCGGGAGCAGTACTTC
>TRBD1|TRBV28|TRBJ1-2|-
CASTRTGGTQAYGYTF
TGTGCCAGCACCCGGACAGGCGGGACCCAAGCCTATGGCTACACCTTC
>-|TRBV7-7|TRBJ2-3|-
CASSLGRVEDTQYF
TGTGCTAGCAGCTTAGGCAGGGTCGAAGATACGCAGTATTTT
>-|TRBV29-1|TRBJ2-4|-
CSVERGKGKNIQYF
TGCAGCGTTGAAAGGGGAAAAGGCAAAAACATTCAGTACTTC
>TRBD2|TRBV5-4|TRBJ2-3|-
CASSLTTSGTHTQYF
TGTGCCAGCAGCTTGACGACTAGCGGGACCCATACGCAGTATTTT
>-|TRBV7-9|TRBJ1-6|once
CASSRGLTGMGKESPLHF
TGTGCCAGCAGCCGGGGACTTACAGGGATGGGTAAGGAATCACCCCTCCACTTT
>-|TRBV30|TRBJ1-6|-
CAWMLGGSPLHF
TGTGCCTGGATGTTAGGGGGATCACCCCTCCACTTT
>TRBD2|TRBV11-2|TRBJ2-7|-
CASRPSSGSPEQYF
TGTGCCAGCAGACCGTCTAGCGGGAGTCCCGAGCAGTACTTC
>-|TRBV29-1|TRBJ2-2|-
CSVDQSTGELFF
TGCAGCGTGGATCAATCCACCGGGGAGCTGTTTTTT
>TRBD2|TRBV30|TRBJ2-5|once
CAWDSGGPQETQYF
TGTGCCTGGGATAGCGGGGGACCCCAAGAGACCCAGTACTTC
>-|TRBV5-1|TRBJ2-7|-
CASSELAEEQYF
TGCGCCAGCAGCGAATTAGCGGAGGAGCAGTACTTC
>-|TRBV19|TRBJ1-5|-
CASSTSTNRDGQPQHF
TGTGCCAGTAGTACCTCAACTAACAGGGACGGTCAGCCCCAGCATTTT
>-|TRBV4-1|TRBJ2-1|-
CASSQVVGTYNEQFF
TGCGCCAGCAGCCAAGTGGTAGGGACTTACAATGAGCAGTTCTTC
>TRBD2|TRBV4-3|TRBJ2-3|-
CASSQGWISGLAGRGTDTQYF
TGCGCCAGCAGCCAAGGGTGGATTTCGGGACTAGCGGGACGGGGCACAGATACGCAGTATTTT
>-|TRBV11-3|TRBJ2-1|-
CASSATTNEQFF
TGTGCCAGCAGCGCTACTACTAATGAGCAGTTCTTC
>TRBD1|TRBV7-9|TRBJ1-1|-
CATTTDRGLNTEAFF
TGTGCCACTACGACGGACAGGGGGCTTAACACTGAAGCTTTCTTT
>-|TRBV7-2|TRBJ2-3|-
CASSWSPSTDTQYF
TGTGCCAGCAGCTGGAGCCCGAGCACAGATACGCAGTATTTT
>-|TRBV7-2|TRBJ2-3|-
CASSLSLTDTQYF
TGTGCCAGCAGCCTCTCTCTAACAGATACGCAGTATTTT
>TRBD1|TRBV5-1|TRBJ2-7|-
CASSRFSGQGAEQYF
TGCGCCAGCAGCCGGTTTTCGGGACAGGGGGCCGAGCAGTACTTC
>-|TRBV2|TRBJ2-3|once
CASSGPFEYF
TGTGCCAGCAGTGGGCCCTTTGAGTATTTT
>-|TRBV7-2|TRBJ2-1|-
CASSLRGNEQFF
TGTGCCAGCAGCTTAAGGGGCAATGAGCAGTTCTTC
>-|TRBV5-6|TRBJ2-1|-
CASSPAPGRGAYNEQFF
TGTGCCAGCAGCCCCGCTCCCGGGCGGGGCGCCTACAATGAGCAGTTCTTC
>-|TRBV10-2|TRBJ2-7|-
CASSEVGYEQYF
TGCGCCAGCAGTGAGGTTGGCTACGAGCAGTACTTC
>TRBD1|TRBV2|TRBJ1-1|-
CASKGQIHVNTEAFF
TGTGCCAGCAAGGGACAGATTCATGTGAACACTGAAGCTTTCTTT
>-|TRBV11-2|TRBJ2-7|-
CASSLGGTLQVSSYEQYF
TGTGCCAGCAGCTTAGGAGGGACCCTTCAAGTAAGCAGCTACGAGCAGTACTTC
>-|TRBV10-3|TRBJ2-2|-
CAISELDTGELFF
TGTGCCATCAGTGAGTTGGATACCGGGGAGCTGTTTTTT
>-|TRBV7-9|TRBJ1-2|-
CASSPLESYGYTF
TGTGCCAGCAGTCCCCTGGAATCCTATGGCTACACCTTC
>-|TRBV6-5|TRBJ2-2|-
CASSPQGVKTGELFF
TGTGCCAGCAGTCCACAGGGTGTTAAGACCGGGGAGCTGTTTTTT
>-|TRBV6-5|TRBJ1-1|-
CASSSGLAAFF
TGTGCCAGCAGTTCAGGGTTAGCCGCTTTCTTT
>TRBD1|TRBV18|TRBJ2-1|-
CASSPGQGYNEQFF
TGTGCCAGCTCACCAGGACAGGGCTACAATGAGCAGTTCTTC
>TRBD2|TRBV18|TRBJ2-5|once
CASSPPGLAGVETQYF
TGTGCCAGCTCACCCCCGGGACTAGCGGGAGTAGAGACCCAGTACTTC
>-|TRBV7-2|TRBJ2-3|-
CASTRGGSRTDTQYF
TGTGCCAGCACTCGAGGGGGTAGTAGGACAGATACGCAGTATTTT
>TRBD2|TRBV6-5|TRBJ2-5|once
CASSYTGPRGGTQYF
TGTGCCAGCAGTTATACCGGGCCACGGGGGGGGACCCAGTACTTC
>-|TRBV6-1|TRBJ2-7|-
CASRPWTGVGYEQYF
TGTGCCTCCCGGCCGTGGACTGGCGTGGGTTACGAGCAGTACTTC
>-|TRBV30|TRBJ1-2|-
CAWSLDSGGYTF
TGTGCCTGGAGTCTGGACTCCGGCGGCTACACCTTC
>TRBD1|TRBV6-5|TRBJ1-6|-
CASSSTGDSPLHF
TGTGCCAGCAGTTCGACAGGGGATTCACCCCTCCACTTT
>TRBD1|TRBV7-9|TRBJ1-5|-
CASSPGTGGQPQHF
TGTGCCAGCAGCCCAGGGACAGGGGGTCAGCCCCAGCATTTT
>-|TRBV4-1|TRBJ2-1|-
CASSQVGAASSNEQFF
TGCGCCAGCAGCCAAGTCGGGGCGGCTAGCAGCAATGAGCAGTTCTTC
>TRBD2|TRBV5-1|TRBJ2-5|-
CASSRGPSGGQETQYF
TGCGCCAGCAGTCGGGGGCCCAGCGGGGGCCAAGAGACCCAGTACTTC
>-|TRBV5-1|TRBJ2-5|-
CASSLGLFGTQETQYF
TGCGCCAGCAGCTTGGGTCTTTTTGGGACCCAAGAGACCCAGTACTTC
>-|TRBV7-9|TRBJ2-1|-
CASSPRPRGSYNEQFF
TGTGCCAGCAGCCCCAGGCCACGAGGATCCTACAATGAGCAGTTCTTC
>TRBD1|TRBV29-1|TRBJ2-7|-
CSVEDTGDDSYEQYF
TGCAGCGTTGAAGATACAGGGGACGACTCCTACGAGCAGTACTTC
>-|TRBV10-2|TRBJ1-4|-
CASSSGSPGEKLFF
TGCGCCAGCAGTTCCGGGTCACCGGGTGAAAAACTGTTTTTT